This is a list of T cell receptor beta chains from one sample in a study of Graves' ophthalmopathy and Graves' hyperthyroidism. TCRdb redid the calling of the multiplex PCR reads with MiXCR, one entry per CDR3 protein. The table has 1 million to 1.3 million distinct CDR3 sequences, 35% to 40% seen once. The specimen was peripheral blood or thyroid tissue (not recorded which). The origin of the receptors is an adult man with Graves' hyperthyroidism. The CDR3 runs from the conserved cysteine through the conserved F or W. A D gene is named only where the DNA matches it firmly. Part of the rows lack a size; the others show once, few, many or a class for expanded clones.

DNA: TGCGCCAGCAGCCAAGTTTGGGGAACGAACACTGAAGCTTTCTTT
CDR3: CASSQVWGTNTEAFF
D: .
J: TRBJ1-1
V: TRBV4-1
size: .

DNA: TGTGCCAGCAGCTTAGAGCGTTTGAACACCGGGGAGCTGTTTTTT
CDR3: CASSLERLNTGELFF
D: .
J: TRBJ2-2
V: TRBV7-9
size: many

DNA: TGTGCCAGCAGTGAAGCGGGGTCGAGGGGCCCCCAGCATTTT
CDR3: CASSEAGSRGPQHF
D: .
J: TRBJ1-5
V: TRBV6-1
size: .

DNA: TGTGCCAGCAGCTTAATCCGGGGGGCGTACACTGAAGCTTTCTTT
CDR3: CASSLIRGAYTEAFF
D: .
J: TRBJ1-1
V: TRBV11-2
size: many

DNA: TGTGCCAGTAGTGCACTCAGGAATCAGCCCCAGCATTTT
CDR3: CASSALRNQPQHF
D: .
J: TRBJ1-5
V: TRBV19
size: many

DNA: TGTGCCAGCAGTGAAGGGGCTCAGGTCCACTCCTACGAGCAGTACTTC
CDR3: CASSEGAQVHSYEQYF
D: .
J: TRBJ2-7
V: TRBV2
size: .

DNA: TGTGCCACCAGTGAAATGGACGGGGCGGACCAAGAGACCCAGTACTTC
CDR3: CATSEMDGADQETQYF
D: .
J: TRBJ2-5
V: TRBV24-1
size: .

DNA: TGCAGTGCCACCCTCCCGGGGGCCAACGTCCTGACTTTC
CDR3: CSATLPGANVLTF
D: .
J: TRBJ2-6
V: TRBV20-1
size: few

DNA: TGTGCCAGCAGTAGAGGACCTCCGAGGCACACCGGGGAGCTGTTTTTT
CDR3: CASSRGPPRHTGELFF
D: .
J: TRBJ2-2
V: TRBV11-1
size: .

DNA: TGCGCCAGTTGGGGGGTCCAACAAACCGGGGAGCTGTTTTTT
CDR3: CASWGVQQTGELFF
D: .
J: TRBJ2-2
V: TRBV5-1
size: few

DNA: TGTGCCAGCAGACCTGGGAGGGGTTCACTACAGCCCCAGCATTTT
CDR3: CASRPGRGSLQPQHF
D: .
J: TRBJ1-5
V: TRBV2
size: many

DNA: TGTGCCAGCAGCTCGACTAGCGGGGGGACTTCCTACGAGCAGTACTTC
CDR3: CASSSTSGGTSYEQYF
D: TRBD2
J: TRBJ2-7
V: TRBV7-9
size: .

DNA: TGTGCCAGCAGTGAAGTTGCGTGGGGGGCCAATCAGTACTTC
CDR3: CASSEVAWGANQYF
D: .
J: TRBJ2-7
V: TRBV2
size: many

DNA: TGTGCCAGCAGCCAAGGGACAGGGGGCTTGGGCACTGAAGCTTTCTTT
CDR3: CASSQGTGGLGTEAFF
D: TRBD1
J: TRBJ1-1
V: TRBV7-9
size: .

DNA: TGCAGTGCTAGCCAGCCTAGCGGGATCCGAGAGACCCAGTACTTC
CDR3: CSASQPSGIRETQYF
D: TRBD2
J: TRBJ2-5
V: TRBV20-1
size: many

DNA: TGTGCCATCTCAGACAGGGGGCCGAACACTGAAGCTTTCTTT
CDR3: CAISDRGPNTEAFF
D: TRBD1
J: TRBJ1-1
V: TRBV10-3
size: .

DNA: TGTGCCAGCAGACGACAGGGGACTCCGCCCGACTATGGCTACACCTTC
CDR3: CASRRQGTPPDYGYTF
D: TRBD1
J: TRBJ1-2
V: TRBV12-3/TRBV12-4
size: .

DNA: TGTGCCAGCAGCTTGCAGGTCCGGGATCAGCCCCAGCATTTT
CDR3: CASSLQVRDQPQHF
D: .
J: TRBJ1-5
V: TRBV7-9
size: .

DNA: TGTGCCAGCGGCTTACAGGGTGAACGTTACGAGCAGTACTTC
CDR3: CASGLQGERYEQYF
D: .
J: TRBJ2-7
V: TRBV11-2
size: .

DNA: TGTGCCATCAGTGAGATCAGGACTACGCTGACCGGGGAGCTGTTTTTT
CDR3: CAISEIRTTLTGELFF
D: .
J: TRBJ2-2
V: TRBV10-3
size: many

DNA: TGTGCCTGGGCCGCAGGGTTGGCCGGGGAGCTGTTTTTT
CDR3: CAWAAGLAGELFF
D: .
J: TRBJ2-2
V: TRBV30
size: .

DNA: TGTGCCAGCACTTTTTCCCACGAGCAGTACTTC
CDR3: CASTFSHEQYF
D: .
J: TRBJ2-7
V: TRBV6-5
size: many

DNA: TGCAGTGCCACGAGTCACAGGGACGGGGAGACCCAGTACTTC
CDR3: CSATSHRDGETQYF
D: .
J: TRBJ2-5
V: TRBV20-1
size: .

DNA: TGTGCCAGCAGCCCTCGCGGGACAGGGCGGGTGAACACTGAAGCTTTCTTT
CDR3: CASSPRGTGRVNTEAFF
D: TRBD1
J: TRBJ1-1
V: TRBV7-9
size: many

DNA: TGCGCCAGCAGCCAAGGGGGCATGGACCGCGGAGGGACTGAAGCTTTCTTT
CDR3: CASSQGGMDRGGTEAFF
D: .
J: TRBJ1-1
V: TRBV4-3
size: many

DNA: TGTGCCAGCAGCGCCCGACAGGGTGGGGAGACCCAGTACTTC
CDR3: CASSARQGGETQYF
D: TRBD1
J: TRBJ2-5
V: TRBV9
size: many

DNA: TGTGCCAGCAGTGCTAGCTCCGGGGCCAACGTCCTGACTTTC
CDR3: CASSASSGANVLTF
D: .
J: TRBJ2-6
V: TRBV25-1
size: many

DNA: TGCAGTGCTAGACTAGCGGGGGGCCCTAGCGAGCAGTACTTC
CDR3: CSARLAGGPSEQYF
D: TRBD2
J: TRBJ2-7
V: TRBV20-1
size: .

DNA: TGTGCCAGCAGCTTATTAGGGGCGCAAGAGACCCAGTACTTC
CDR3: CASSLLGAQETQYF
D: .
J: TRBJ2-5
V: TRBV7-9
size: many

DNA: TGTGCCAGCACCCCTGGCGGCATCAGAGGCGAGCAGTACTTC
CDR3: CASTPGGIRGEQYF
D: .
J: TRBJ2-7
V: TRBV9
size: .

DNA: TGTGCCAGCAGTTACGTGGGCGAGTTCACCTTC
CDR3: CASSYVGEFTF
D: .
J: TRBJ1-2
V: TRBV6-1
size: once

DNA: TGCGCCAGCAGTCCCGGGACAGGGATTCTCGAGCAGTACTTC
CDR3: CASSPGTGILEQYF
D: TRBD1
J: TRBJ2-7
V: TRBV5-1
size: many

DNA: TGTGCCAGCAGCGACCATATCGCCGGCGGCTACGAGCAGTACTTC
CDR3: CASSDHIAGGYEQYF
D: .
J: TRBJ2-7
V: TRBV9
size: many

DNA: TGTGCCATCAAGGAGACCAGCTCTGGAAACACCATATATTTT
CDR3: CAIKETSSGNTIYF
D: .
J: TRBJ1-3
V: TRBV10-3
size: many

DNA: TGTGCCAGCAGCCCGGAAACAGGGCTCGGAAACACCATATATTTT
CDR3: CASSPETGLGNTIYF
D: .
J: TRBJ1-3
V: TRBV2
size: .

DNA: TGTGCCAGCAGCCAAGATTATTTAGATCTCCTCAAACCGGGACAGAACTACGAGCAGTACTTC
CDR3: CASSQDYLDLLKPGQNYEQYF
D: TRBD1
J: TRBJ2-7
V: TRBV14
size: .

DNA: TGTGCCAGTAGCGGACAGGGGGACAACGTCCTGACTTTC
CDR3: CASSGQGDNVLTF
D: TRBD1
J: TRBJ2-6
V: TRBV19
size: .

DNA: TGTGCCAGCAGCCCATGGCTGCAGCCGGGTACTGAAGCTTTCTTT
CDR3: CASSPWLQPGTEAFF
D: .
J: TRBJ1-1
V: TRBV11-2
size: many

DNA: TGCGCCAGCAGCCCTTCGGTCGTTAACGGGGAGCTGTTTTTT
CDR3: CASSPSVVNGELFF
D: .
J: TRBJ2-2
V: TRBV4-1
size: .

DNA: TGTGCCACCTACTCGGACATCGTCTCTGGAAACACCATATATTTT
CDR3: CATYSDIVSGNTIYF
D: .
J: TRBJ1-3
V: TRBV19
size: many

DNA: TGTGCCAGCAAACGATTTTACCAGGACACGGTGAATTCACCCCTCCACTTT
CDR3: CASKRFYQDTVNSPLHF
D: .
J: TRBJ1-6
V: TRBV6-5
size: .

DNA: TGCAGCGTTGGGGACAGATCGAACACCGGGGAGCTGTCTTGG
CDR3: CSVGDRSNTGELSW
D: TRBD1
J: TRBJ2-2
V: TRBV29-1
size: .

DNA: TGTGCCACGACTAGCGGGAGCTCTGGGGCCAACGTCCTGACTTTC
CDR3: CATTSGSSGANVLTF
D: TRBD2
J: TRBJ2-6
V: TRBV12-3/TRBV12-4
size: many

DNA: TGCGCCAGCAGTGCCAGCAGCTTAGCGGGCAGTTTCTACGAGCAGTACTTC
CDR3: CASSASSLAGSFYEQYF
D: TRBD2
J: TRBJ2-7
V: TRBV10-2
size: .

DNA: TGTGCCAGCAGCTTATTCCGGGAGGAGCTGGAGACCCAGTACTTC
CDR3: CASSLFREELETQYF
D: TRBD2
J: TRBJ2-5
V: TRBV7-9
size: few

DNA: TGTGCCATCAGTGAGGAATCTGGGAGGGAAAATTCACCCCTCCACTTT
CDR3: CAISEESGRENSPLHF
D: .
J: TRBJ1-6
V: TRBV10-3
size: many

DNA: TGCGCCAGCAGCCATCGGACTAGCGGATTAAAAACCTACGAGCAGTACTTC
CDR3: CASSHRTSGLKTYEQYF
D: TRBD2
J: TRBJ2-7
V: TRBV5-1
size: few

DNA: TGTGCCAGCAGTAAGCAGGGTTTCGGCTATGGCTACACCTTC
CDR3: CASSKQGFGYGYTF
D: .
J: TRBJ1-2
V: TRBV28
size: .

DNA: TGTGCCAGCAGGGACCAGACAGTTATGAACACTGAAGCTTTCTTT
CDR3: CASRDQTVMNTEAFF
D: .
J: TRBJ1-1
V: TRBV6-2/TRBV6-3
size: few

DNA: TGTGCCATCAGTGAGCCTCGGACCGGGAGCAATCAGCCCCAGCATTTT
CDR3: CAISEPRTGSNQPQHF
D: .
J: TRBJ1-5
V: TRBV10-3
size: .

DNA: TGTGCCAGTATGACTGGGCCAAAAAGAGGGAACACTGAAGCTTTCTTT
CDR3: CASMTGPKRGNTEAFF
D: .
J: TRBJ1-1
V: TRBV9
size: .

DNA: TGTGCCAGCAGCCTCGGGGGGATCGGCTATGGCTACACCTTC
CDR3: CASSLGGIGYGYTF
D: .
J: TRBJ1-2
V: TRBV7-8
size: many

DNA: TGTGCCAGCAGCGGCACGGGGACTAGCGGGGAAGCGCAGTATTTT
CDR3: CASSGTGTSGEAQYF
D: TRBD2
J: TRBJ2-3
V: TRBV7-2
size: few

DNA: TGTGCCAGCAGTAGGACAGGGGGCGGCGAGCAGTACTTC
CDR3: CASSRTGGGEQYF
D: TRBD1
J: TRBJ2-7
V: TRBV6-6
size: .